The rows below give T cell receptor beta chains drawn from one sample of a study of beta chain features in type 1 diabetes. Clones were sequenced by immunoSEQ multiplex PCR, and TCRdb holds only the in-frame ones, with some missing. In the table there are fewer than 250,000 clones, roughly two thirds of which are singletons. The sequencing sample was made of naive CD4+ T cells from blood. These TCRs come from a man aged 25 to 45 in good health. CDR3s include the opening cysteine and the closing phenylalanine or tryptophan. A D gene is named only where the DNA matches it firmly. Only part of the rows carry a size: once, few, many, or a class if the clone is expanded.

CDR3: CASSWRGLAIDEQFF
DNA: TGCGCCAGCAGCTGGCGGGGACTAGCGATCGATGAGCAGTTCTTC
D: TRBD2
V: TRBV5-1
J: TRBJ2-1
size: .

CDR3: CASSELADLQETQYF
DNA: TGTGCCAGCAGTGAACTAGCGGATCTCCAAGAGACCCAGTACTTC
D: TRBD2
V: TRBV25-1
J: TRBJ2-5
size: .

CDR3: CAWSGRGTTNQPQHF
DNA: TGTGCCTGGAGCGGCCGGGGGACCACCAATCAGCCCCAGCATTTT
D: .
V: TRBV30
J: TRBJ1-5
size: .

CDR3: CASSRGPSSGNTIYF
DNA: TGTGCCAGCAGTCGTGGACCGAGCTCTGGAAACACCATATATTTT
D: .
V: TRBV6-5
J: TRBJ1-3
size: .

CDR3: CASSLSPPGQGYGYTF
DNA: TGTGCCAGCAGTTTATCACCCCCGGGACAGGGGTATGGCTACACCTTC
D: TRBD1
V: TRBV27
J: TRBJ1-2
size: .

CDR3: CASSVGGETEAFF
DNA: TGTGCCAGCAGCGTAGGAGGGGAGACTGAAGCTTTCTTT
D: .
V: TRBV9
J: TRBJ1-1
size: .

CDR3: CSVGGENEQFF
DNA: TGCAGCGTTGGGGGGGAAAATGAGCAGTTCTTC
D: .
V: TRBV29-1
J: TRBJ2-1
size: once

CDR3: CSGTGTGYNEQFF
DNA: TGCAGCGGGACCGGGACGGGCTACAATGAGCAGTTCTTC
D: .
V: TRBV29-1
J: TRBJ2-1
size: .

CDR3: CASSPTGAQETQYF
DNA: TGTGCCAGCTCACCAACCGGGGCTCAGGAGACCCAGTACTTC
D: .
V: TRBV18
J: TRBJ2-5
size: .

CDR3: CSVEDRRLAGGRRIYEQYF
DNA: TGCAGCGTTGAAGATCGTCGCCTAGCGGGGGGCCGCCGGATCTACGAGCAGTACTTC
D: TRBD2
V: TRBV29-1
J: TRBJ2-7
size: .

CDR3: CATSRGDEQYF
DNA: TGTGCCACCAGCAGAGGGGACGAGCAGTACTTC
D: .
V: TRBV15
J: TRBJ2-7
size: .

CDR3: CASSLGVETQYF
DNA: TGTGCCAGCAGCTTAGGGGTAGAGACCCAGTACTTC
D: .
V: TRBV11-2
J: TRBJ2-5
size: .

CDR3: CAISPDWNTEAFF
DNA: TGTGCCATCAGCCCAGACTGGAACACTGAAGCTTTCTTT
D: .
V: TRBV10-3
J: TRBJ1-1
size: .

CDR3: CASSQGKGKAYEQYF
DNA: TGCGCCAGCAGCCAAGGCAAGGGAAAAGCCTACGAGCAGTACTTC
D: .
V: TRBV4-3
J: TRBJ2-7
size: .

CDR3: CAWKQGHEQYF
DNA: TGTGCCTGGAAACAGGGCCACGAGCAGTACTTC
D: .
V: TRBV30
J: TRBJ2-7
size: .

CDR3: CAWSPSGGADTQYF
DNA: TGTGCCTGGAGTCCAAGCGGGGGGGCAGATACGCAGTATTTT
D: TRBD2
V: TRBV30
J: TRBJ2-3
size: .

CDR3: CASSSDRATDTQYF
DNA: TGTGCCAGCAGTAGTGACAGGGCCACAGATACGCAGTATTTT
D: TRBD1
V: TRBV2
J: TRBJ2-3
size: few

CDR3: CASSGQKGAYEQYF
DNA: TGTGCCAGCAGCGGGCAGAAAGGGGCATACGAGCAGTACTTC
D: .
V: TRBV9
J: TRBJ2-7
size: once

CDR3: CASGPPATYEQYF
DNA: TGTGCCAGCGGTCCTCCGGCAACCTACGAGCAGTACTTC
D: .
V: TRBV6-6
J: TRBJ2-7
size: few

CDR3: CATSPEGLVSETQYF
DNA: TGTGCCACCAGCCCCGAGGGACTAGTCTCAGAGACCCAGTACTTC
D: TRBD2
V: TRBV15
J: TRBJ2-5
size: .

CDR3: CASSQEGGGPSGANVLTF
DNA: TGTGCCAGCAGCCAAGAAGGCGGGGGGCCCTCTGGGGCCAACGTCCTGACTTTC
D: TRBD2
V: TRBV4-2
J: TRBJ2-6
size: .

CDR3: CASSLSGTSTDTQYF
DNA: TGTGCCAGCAGCCTTAGCGGGACCAGCACAGATACGCAGTATTTT
D: TRBD2
V: TRBV7-2
J: TRBJ2-3
size: .

CDR3: CACRQGVYNEQFF
DNA: TGTGCCTGCAGGCAGGGGGTCTACAATGAGCAGTTCTTC
D: TRBD1
V: TRBV30
J: TRBJ2-1
size: .

CDR3: CASSRPTSGGTDTQYF
DNA: TGTGCCAGCAGCCGCCCGACTAGCGGGGGCACAGATACGCAGTATTTT
D: TRBD2
V: TRBV5-4
J: TRBJ2-3
size: .

CDR3: CASSRPPGDQPQHF
DNA: TGTGCCAGCAGTAGACCTCCCGGGGATCAGCCCCAGCATTTT
D: .
V: TRBV6-1
J: TRBJ1-5
size: once

CDR3: CAWSTTGYGYTF
DNA: TGTGCCTGGAGTACTACAGGGTATGGCTACACCTTC
D: .
V: TRBV30
J: TRBJ1-2
size: .

CDR3: CASSQEGTVGTQYF
DNA: TGCGCCAGCAGCCAAGAGGGGACAGTAGGGACCCAGTACTTC
D: TRBD1
V: TRBV4-1
J: TRBJ2-5
size: once

CDR3: CASSLLQEHYEQYF
DNA: TGTGCCAGCAGCTTGTTACAGGAGCACTACGAGCAGTACTTC
D: .
V: TRBV5-6
J: TRBJ2-7
size: .

CDR3: CAWDFRDRADGYTF
DNA: TGTGCCTGGGATTTTCGGGACAGGGCCGATGGCTACACCTTC
D: TRBD1
V: TRBV30
J: TRBJ1-2
size: .

CDR3: CASSLGFASRVYEQYF
DNA: TGTGCCAGCAGCTTAGGATTCGCTAGCAGAGTCTACGAGCAGTACTTC
D: .
V: TRBV11-2
J: TRBJ2-7
size: .